The entry below describes one T cell receptor (beta chain). This record belongs to a study of blood T cell repertoires in COVID-19. V was clipped by 3 bases and J by 3 bases, with 23 bases between them. This CDR3 has 17 residues. Germline CDR1 DFQATT, CDR2 SNEGSKA (reference sequence). Original processing notes: The assay estimated nucleated cells by amplifying reference gene primers. Profiled with immunoSEQ multiplex PCR; TCRdb holds only in-frame clones, not every one. V and J calls and clone size are copied from that table; D and trimming were computed from the DNA. The repertoire includes a few hundred thousand clones, roughly 83% of them detected once, and about 8.1% sits in the top ten.

This receptor was taken from an older man with acute or convalescent COVID-19. Sample: peripheral blood. The chain couples TRBV20-1 to TRBJ1-2; a possible D gene is TRBD1 (5 bases). CDR3 residues: CSASPSVARGGDYGYTF. CDR3 DNA: TGCAGTGCTAGTCCCTCGGTGGCGCGTGGAGGGGACTATGGCTACACCTTC.